This T cell receptor (beta chain) is from a study of cytomegalovirus exposure and HLA in healthy donors. Method: immunoSEQ multiplex PCR; TCRdb's copy keeps in-frame clones and lacks some. The data show under 200,000 clones, 70% to 90% seen once. The donors were part of the validation cohort, which consisted of roughly 110 subjects and was separate from the first cohort of around 620 subjects. Germline assignment: CDR1 PRHDT and CDR2 FYEKMQ (reference sequence). After removal of 2 bases from V and 5 bases from J, the junction contained 7 bases not matched to a gene. This CDR3 contains 16 residues. Sequencing used PBMCs. V is TRBV13 and J is TRBJ2-2; 8 nucleotides line up with TRBD2. The sequence came from a woman aged 18-35 years in good health and CMV-seronegative. CDR3 coding DNA: TGTGCCAGCAGCTTAAAACTAGCGGTTATTACCGGGGAGCTGTTTTTT. Protein sequence: CASSLKLAVITGELFF.